This T cell receptor (beta chain) was identified in a study of patients and donors after allogeneic stem cell transplantation. The CDR3 is made up of 15 amino acids. The J segment lost 5 bases and the V segment lost 4 bases, leaving 8 bases of the junction unmatched. Germline V gene data show CDR1 as MNHEY and CDR2 as SVGEGT. TCRdb ran MiXCR on the RT-PCR reads and lists one entry per CDR3 protein. Found here are under 2,500 distinct CDR3 sequences, approximately 28% of them singletons; the top ten hold 16%. This chain uses TRBV6-2 or TRBV6-3 with TRBJ1-1; 9 bases are shared with TRBD1. Sequenced input: blood, either unsorted or a sorted T cell fraction (not recorded which). The sequence was collected from a human donor who was either an allogeneic HSCT recipient or a stem cell or donor lymphocyte infusion donor (not recorded which). It is not recorded whose cells these are; they may come from a transplant donor. CDR3: CASSFFGQGRTEAFF. The CDR3 DNA is TGTGCCAGCAGTTTCTTCGGACAGGGGAGGACTGAAGCTTTCTTT.